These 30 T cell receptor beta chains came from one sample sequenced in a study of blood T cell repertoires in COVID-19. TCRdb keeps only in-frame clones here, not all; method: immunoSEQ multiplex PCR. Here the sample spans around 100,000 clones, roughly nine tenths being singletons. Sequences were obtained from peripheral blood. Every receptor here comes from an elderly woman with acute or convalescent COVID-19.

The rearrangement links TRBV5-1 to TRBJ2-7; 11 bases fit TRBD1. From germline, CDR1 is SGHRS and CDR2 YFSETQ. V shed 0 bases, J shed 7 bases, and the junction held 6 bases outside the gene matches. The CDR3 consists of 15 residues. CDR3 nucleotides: TGCGCCAGCAGCTTGGCGGGACAGGGGGTAGGGGAGCAGTACTTC. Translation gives CASSLAGQGVGEQYF.

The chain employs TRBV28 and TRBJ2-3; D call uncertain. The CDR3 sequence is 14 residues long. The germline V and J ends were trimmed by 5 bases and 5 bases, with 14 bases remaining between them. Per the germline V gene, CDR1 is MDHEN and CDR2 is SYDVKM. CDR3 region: CASSRFLREDTQYF. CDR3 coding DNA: TGTGCCAGCAGTCGATTCCTAAGAGAAGATACGCAGTATTTT.

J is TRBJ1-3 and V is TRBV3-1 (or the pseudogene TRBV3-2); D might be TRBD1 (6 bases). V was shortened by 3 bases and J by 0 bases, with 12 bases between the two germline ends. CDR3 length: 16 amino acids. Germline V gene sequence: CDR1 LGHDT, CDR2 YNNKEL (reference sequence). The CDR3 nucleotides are TGTGCCAGCAGCCACAGGGACATCCTCTCTGGAAACACCATATATTTT. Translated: CASSHRDILSGNTIYF.

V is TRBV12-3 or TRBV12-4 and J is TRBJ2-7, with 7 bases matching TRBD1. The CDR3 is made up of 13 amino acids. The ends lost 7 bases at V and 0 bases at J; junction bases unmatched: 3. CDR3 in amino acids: CASTRDSSYEQYF. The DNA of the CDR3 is TGTGCCAGCACCAGGGACAGCTCCTACGAGCAGTACTTC.

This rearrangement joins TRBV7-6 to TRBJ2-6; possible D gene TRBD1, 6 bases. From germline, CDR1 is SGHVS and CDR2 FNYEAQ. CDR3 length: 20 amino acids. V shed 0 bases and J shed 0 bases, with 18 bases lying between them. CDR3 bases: TGTGCCAGCAGCTTAGCGTGGGTAAAGGACAGAAGCTCTGGGGCCAACGTCCTGACTTTC. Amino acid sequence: CASSLAWVKDRSSGANVLTF.

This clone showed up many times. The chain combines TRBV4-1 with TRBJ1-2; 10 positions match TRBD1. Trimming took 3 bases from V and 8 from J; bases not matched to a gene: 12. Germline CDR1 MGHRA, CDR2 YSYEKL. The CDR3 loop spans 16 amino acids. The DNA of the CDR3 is TGCGCCAGCAGCCAGGGATTGACAGGGGGCGGCGAAGGCTACACCTTC. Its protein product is CASSQGLTGGGEGYTF.

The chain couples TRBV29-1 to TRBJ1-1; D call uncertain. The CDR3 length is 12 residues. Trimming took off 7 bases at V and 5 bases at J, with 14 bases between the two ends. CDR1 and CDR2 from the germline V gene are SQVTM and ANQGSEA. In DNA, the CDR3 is TGCAGCGCCCGAGCGGGCGGAACTGAAGCTTTCTTT. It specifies CSARAGGTEAFF.

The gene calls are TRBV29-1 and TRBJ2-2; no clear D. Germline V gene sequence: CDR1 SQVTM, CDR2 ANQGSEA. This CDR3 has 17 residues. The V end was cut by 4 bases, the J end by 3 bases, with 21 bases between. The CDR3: CSVGSTGSKPDTGELFF. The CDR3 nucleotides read TGCAGCGTTGGGTCAACCGGGTCCAAACCCGACACCGGGGAGCTGTTTTTT.

The CDR3 region has the DNA TGCAGCGTTGACGGCAGAAGCGGGGGGGTTCAAGAGACCCAGTACTTC. Its translation is CSVDGRSGGVQETQYF. This sequence joins TRBV29-1 and TRBJ2-5; 10 nucleotides line up with TRBD2. The V gene end was trimmed by 3 bases and the J gene end by 2 bases; junction bases not matched to a gene: 9. Germline CDR1 is SQVTM and CDR2 is ANQGSEA. The length of the CDR3 is 16 residues.

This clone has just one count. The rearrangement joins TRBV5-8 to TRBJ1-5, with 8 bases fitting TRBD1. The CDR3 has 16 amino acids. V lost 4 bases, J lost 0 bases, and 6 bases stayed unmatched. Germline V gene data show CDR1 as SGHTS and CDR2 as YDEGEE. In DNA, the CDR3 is TGTGCCAGCAGCCCTCGGACAGGGTCTAGCAATCAGCCCCAGCATTTT. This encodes CASSPRTGSSNQPQHF.

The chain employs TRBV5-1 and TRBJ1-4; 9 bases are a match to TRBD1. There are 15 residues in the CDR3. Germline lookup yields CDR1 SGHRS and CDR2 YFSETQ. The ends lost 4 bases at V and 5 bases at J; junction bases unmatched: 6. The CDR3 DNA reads TGCGCCAGCAGCGTATCCGGGACAGGGAATGAAAAACTGTTTTTT. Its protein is CASSVSGTGNEKLFF.

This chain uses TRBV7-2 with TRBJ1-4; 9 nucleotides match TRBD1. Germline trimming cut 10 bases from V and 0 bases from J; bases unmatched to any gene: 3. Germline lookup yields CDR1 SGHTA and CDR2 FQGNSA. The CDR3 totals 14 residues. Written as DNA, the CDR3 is TGTGCCACCAGACAGGGGGCAACTAATGAAAAACTGTTTTTT. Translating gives CATRQGATNEKLFF.

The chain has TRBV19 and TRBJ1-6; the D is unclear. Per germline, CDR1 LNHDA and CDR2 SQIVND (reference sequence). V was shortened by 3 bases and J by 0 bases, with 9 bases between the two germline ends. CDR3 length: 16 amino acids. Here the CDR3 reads CASSISGVSYNSPLHF. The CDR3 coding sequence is TGTGCCAGTAGTATTAGTGGAGTCTCCTATAATTCACCCCTCCACTTT.

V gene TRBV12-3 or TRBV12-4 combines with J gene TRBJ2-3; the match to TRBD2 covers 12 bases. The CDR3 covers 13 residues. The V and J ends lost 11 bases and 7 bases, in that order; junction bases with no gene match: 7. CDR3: CASGLAGTNTQYF. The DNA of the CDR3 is TGTGCCTCTGGACTAGCGGGGACTAATACGCAGTATTTT.

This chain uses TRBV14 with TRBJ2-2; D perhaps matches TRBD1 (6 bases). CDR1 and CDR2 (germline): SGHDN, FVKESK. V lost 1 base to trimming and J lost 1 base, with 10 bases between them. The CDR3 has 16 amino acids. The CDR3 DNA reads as TGTGCCAGCAGCCAAGTCGGCAGGGGGAACACCGGGGAGCTGTTTTTT. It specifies CASSQVGRGNTGELFF.

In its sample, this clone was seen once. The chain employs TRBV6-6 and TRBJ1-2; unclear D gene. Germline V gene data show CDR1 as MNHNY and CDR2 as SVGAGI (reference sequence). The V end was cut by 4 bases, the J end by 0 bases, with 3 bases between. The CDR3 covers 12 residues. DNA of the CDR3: TGTGCCAGCAGTTCAACTAACTATGGCTACACCTTC. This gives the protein CASSSTNYGYTF.

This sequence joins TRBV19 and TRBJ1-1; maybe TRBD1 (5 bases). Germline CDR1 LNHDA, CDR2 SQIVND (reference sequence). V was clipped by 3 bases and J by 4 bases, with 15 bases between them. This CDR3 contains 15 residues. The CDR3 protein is CASSIQGLSLTEAFF. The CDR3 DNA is TGTGCCAGTAGTATTCAGGGACTGTCCCTCACTGAAGCTTTCTTT.

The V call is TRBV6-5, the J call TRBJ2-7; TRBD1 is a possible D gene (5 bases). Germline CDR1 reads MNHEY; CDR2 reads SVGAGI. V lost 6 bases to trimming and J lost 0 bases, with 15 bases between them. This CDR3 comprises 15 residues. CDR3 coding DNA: TGTGCCAGCAGACCCGACAGTTCGTTCTCCTACGAGCAGTACTTC. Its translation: CASRPDSSFSYEQYF.

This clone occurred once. CDR3 sequence: CASSYSGGGPSTDTQYF. Here the CDR3 DNA reads TGTGCCAGCAGCTATAGCGGGGGGGGCCCTAGCACAGATACGCAGTATTTT. This sequence joins TRBV5-5 and TRBJ2-3, with 11 bases matching TRBD2. Germline CDR1 SGHKS, CDR2 YYEKEE (reference sequence). After removal of 3 bases from V and 0 bases from J, the junction contained 6 bases not matched to a gene. The CDR3 consists of 17 residues.

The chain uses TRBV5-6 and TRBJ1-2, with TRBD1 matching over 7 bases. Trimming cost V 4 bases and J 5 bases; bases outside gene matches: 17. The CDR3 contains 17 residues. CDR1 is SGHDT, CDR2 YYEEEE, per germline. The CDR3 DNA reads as TGTGCCAGCAGCCTGACTGAGAAGGGGGCCGATCTGTATGGCTACACCTTC. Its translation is CASSLTEKGADLYGYTF.

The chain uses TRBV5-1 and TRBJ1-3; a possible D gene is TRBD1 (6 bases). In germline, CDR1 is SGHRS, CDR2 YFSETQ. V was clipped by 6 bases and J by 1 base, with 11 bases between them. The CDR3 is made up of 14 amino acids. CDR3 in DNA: TGCGCCAGCACCCCACAGGGATCTGGAAACACCATATATTTT. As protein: CASTPQGSGNTIYF.

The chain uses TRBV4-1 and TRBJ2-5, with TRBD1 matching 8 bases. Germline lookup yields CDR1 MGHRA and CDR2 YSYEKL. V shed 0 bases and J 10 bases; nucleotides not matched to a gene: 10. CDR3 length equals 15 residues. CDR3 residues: CASSQDGQGRDNQYF. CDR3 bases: TGCGCCAGCAGCCAAGATGGACAGGGACGAGATAACCAGTACTTC.

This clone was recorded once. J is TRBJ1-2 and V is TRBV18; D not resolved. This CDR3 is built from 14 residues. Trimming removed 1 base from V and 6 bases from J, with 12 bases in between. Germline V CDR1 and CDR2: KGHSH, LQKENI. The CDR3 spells CASSPLSQKNGYTF. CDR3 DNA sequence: TGTGCCAGCTCACCACTATCTCAGAAGAATGGCTACACCTTC. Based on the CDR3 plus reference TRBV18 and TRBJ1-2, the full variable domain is NAGVMQNPRHLVRRRGQEARLRCSPMKGHSHVYWYRQLPEEGLKFMVYLQKENIIDESGMPKERFSAEFPKEGPSILRIQQVVRGDSAAYFCASSPLSQKNGYTFGSGTRLTVV.

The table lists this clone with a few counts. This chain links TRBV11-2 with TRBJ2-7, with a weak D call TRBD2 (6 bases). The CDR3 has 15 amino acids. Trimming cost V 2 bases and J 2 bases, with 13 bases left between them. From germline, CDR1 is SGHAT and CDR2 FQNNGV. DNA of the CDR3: TGTGCCAGCAGCTTAATGGGGGGTCTTGCCTACGAGCAGTACTTC. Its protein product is CASSLMGGLAYEQYF. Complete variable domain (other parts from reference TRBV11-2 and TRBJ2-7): EAGVAQSPRYKIIEKRQSVAFWCNPISGHATLYWYQQILGQGPKLLIQFQNNGVVDDSQLPKDRFSAERLKGVDSTLKIQPAKLEDSAVYLCASSLMGGLAYEQYFGPGTRLTVT.

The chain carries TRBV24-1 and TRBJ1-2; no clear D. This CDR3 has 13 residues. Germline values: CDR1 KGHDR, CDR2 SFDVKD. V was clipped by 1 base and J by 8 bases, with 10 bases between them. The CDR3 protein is CATSDFGEGGYTF. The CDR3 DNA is TGTGCCACCAGTGATTTCGGGGAAGGGGGCTACACCTTC.

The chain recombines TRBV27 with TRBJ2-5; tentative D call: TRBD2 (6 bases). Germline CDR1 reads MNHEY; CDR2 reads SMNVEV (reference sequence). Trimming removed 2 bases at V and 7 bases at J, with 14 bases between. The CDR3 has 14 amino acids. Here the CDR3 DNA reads TGTGCCAGCAGTTTAACGGGGGTCCCAGGGACCCAGTACTTC. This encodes CASSLTGVPGTQYF.

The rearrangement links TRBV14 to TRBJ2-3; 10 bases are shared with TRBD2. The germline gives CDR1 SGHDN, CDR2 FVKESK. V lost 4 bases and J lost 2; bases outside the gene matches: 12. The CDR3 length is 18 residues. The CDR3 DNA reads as TGTGCCAGCAGCCCCACATTCGAGCGGGGGGGTTCCACAGATACGCAGTATTTT. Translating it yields CASSPTFERGGSTDTQYF.

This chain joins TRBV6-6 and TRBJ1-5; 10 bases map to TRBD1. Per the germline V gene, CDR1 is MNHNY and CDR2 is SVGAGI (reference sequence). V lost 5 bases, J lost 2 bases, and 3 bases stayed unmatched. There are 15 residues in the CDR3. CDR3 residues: CASSRQGAGNQPQHF. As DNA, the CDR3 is TGTGCCAGCAGTCGACAGGGGGCAGGCAATCAGCCCCAGCATTTT.

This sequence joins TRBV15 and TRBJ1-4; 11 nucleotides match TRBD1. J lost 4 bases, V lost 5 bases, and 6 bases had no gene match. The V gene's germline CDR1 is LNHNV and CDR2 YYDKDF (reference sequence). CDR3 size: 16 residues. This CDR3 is CATSGDRGRINEKLFF. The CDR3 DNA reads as TGTGCCACCAGCGGGGACAGGGGGAGGATTAATGAAAAACTGTTTTTT. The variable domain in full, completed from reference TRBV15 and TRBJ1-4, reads DAMVIQNPRYQVTQFGKPVTLSCSQTLNHNVMYWYQQKSSQAPKLLFHYYDKDFNNEADTPDNFQSRRPNTSFCFLDIRSPGLGDTAMYLCATSGDRGRINEKLFFGSGTQLSVL.

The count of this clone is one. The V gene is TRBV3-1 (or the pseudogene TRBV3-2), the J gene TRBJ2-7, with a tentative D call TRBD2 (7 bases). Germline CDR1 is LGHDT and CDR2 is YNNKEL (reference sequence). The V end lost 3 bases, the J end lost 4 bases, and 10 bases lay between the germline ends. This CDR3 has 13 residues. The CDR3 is CASSHRGAYEQYF. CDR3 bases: TGTGCCAGCAGCCATCGGGGGGCGTACGAGCAGTACTTC.